These 27 T cell receptor beta chains share one sample of origin, sequenced in a study of CD8 T cells in Susac syndrome. Random hexamers served to reverse transcribe roughly 0.45 to 1 ug RNA. TCRdb reprocessed the immunoSEQ multiplex PCR reads with MiXCR, giving one entry per CDR3 protein. The sample records some 170,000 distinct CDR3 sequences, around 94% being singletons. Sequenced material: CD4+ T cells from PBMCs. The origin of the receptors is a human donor with Susac syndrome.

The chain uses TRBV12-3 or TRBV12-4 and TRBJ1-1; D ambiguous. V was shortened by 8 bases and J by 1 base, with 8 bases between the two germline ends. The length of the CDR3 is 12 residues. The CDR3 DNA reads as TGTGCCAGCTCCAGGACGAACACTGAAGCTTTCTTT. Translation gives CASSRTNTEAFF.

This chain uses TRBV30 with TRBJ2-3; D unresolved. Germline-derived CDR1 and CDR2 are GTSNPN and SVGIG (reference sequence). The CDR3 is made up of 11 amino acids. Trimming left V 1 base short and J 11 bases short, with 10 bases between. The CDR3 spells CAWSGGTQQYF. As DNA, the CDR3 is TGTGCCTGGAGTGGTGGAACTCAGCAGTATTTT.

V gene TRBV7-2 combines with J gene TRBJ2-1; TRBD1 might be the D (5 bases). The CDR3 covers 13 residues. V lost 5 bases, J lost 10 bases, and 15 bases lay in between. Germline V gives CDR1 SGHTA, CDR2 FQGNSA. This CDR3 reads CASSRSREREQFF. The CDR3 DNA reads TGTGCCAGCAGCCGATCCAGGGAAAGAGAGCAGTTCTTC.

V usage is TRBV30 and J usage is TRBJ2-5, with TRBD2 as a possible D gene (6 bases). Germline loops: CDR1 GTSNPN, CDR2 SVGIG (reference sequence). This CDR3 is built from 12 residues. V shed 4 bases and J shed 5 bases, with 11 bases lying between them. CDR3 sequence reads: CAWKSSVETQYF. CDR3 sequence (DNA): TGTGCCTGGAAATCTAGCGTGGAGACCCAGTACTTC.

The chain employs TRBV7-2 and TRBJ2-3; 11 bases are a match to TRBD2. The CDR3 is 17 amino acids. Germline trimming cut 1 base from V and 8 bases from J; bases unmatched to any gene: 11. Germline CDR1 is SGHTA and CDR2 is FQGNSA. The CDR3 DNA reads as TGTGCCAGCAGCTTAGGCATAGCGGGAGGGCCGATGGGTACGCAGTATTTT. Residues: CASSLGIAGGPMGTQYF.

J is TRBJ1-3 and V is TRBV7-2; D perhaps matches TRBD1 (5 bases). The CDR3 totals 15 residues. Germline-derived CDR1 and CDR2 are SGHTA and FQGNSA. The germline V and J ends were trimmed by 3 bases and 0 bases, with 9 bases remaining between them. This CDR3 is CASSFTGFSGNTIYF. The CDR3 DNA follows: TGTGCCAGCAGCTTCACAGGATTCTCTGGAAACACCATATATTTT.

This chain joins TRBV19 and TRBJ1-1, with a tentative D call TRBD1 (6 bases). Trimming stripped 5 bases from V and 6 bases from J, with 16 bases between. This CDR3 contains 14 residues. Germline V CDR1 and CDR2: LNHDA, SQIVND (reference sequence). CDR3 region: CASSPGQLRAEAFF. CDR3 DNA sequence: TGTGCCAGTAGTCCCGGACAGTTACGGGCTGAAGCTTTCTTT. Supplemented by reference TRBV19 and TRBJ1-1, the full variable domain reads DGGITQSPKYLFRKEGQNVTLSCEQNLNHDAMYWYRQDPGQGLRLIYYSQIVNDFQKGDIAEGYSVSREKKESFPLTVTSAQKNPTAFYLCASSPGQLRAEAFFGQGTRLTVV.

The chain joins TRBV30 to TRBJ2-5, with a possible D match to TRBD2 (5 bases). The V gene's germline CDR1 is GTSNPN and CDR2 SVGIG (reference sequence). The CDR3 has 13 residues. The CDR3: CTMAVHPGETQYF. CDR3 in DNA: TGTACCATGGCGGTACACCCGGGGGAGACCCAGTACTTC.

The V call is TRBV19, the J call TRBJ2-5, with D perhaps assigned TRBD1 or TRBD2 (6 bases each). V lost 5 bases and J 5 bases, leaving 21 bases between the germline ends. The CDR3 has 16 residues. The germline V gene has CDR1 LNHDA and CDR2 SQIVND (reference sequence). Here the CDR3 DNA reads TGTGCCAGTAGTTTCCGATTGGAGGGGGATAAGGAGACCCAGTACTTC. This translates into CASSFRLEGDKETQYF.

The V gene is TRBV20-1, the J gene TRBJ2-6; D possibly uses TRBD1 or TRBD2 (5 bases each). Trimming took off 5 bases at V and 0 bases at J, with 14 bases between the two ends. CDR3 length: 16 amino acids. Germline V gives CDR1 DFQATT, CDR2 SNEGSKA (reference sequence). The CDR3 DNA is TGCAGTGCTCTTGGGACCGCCAGCTCTGGGGCCAACGTCCTGACTTTC. This sequence encodes CSALGTASSGANVLTF.

This clonotype appeared a single time. The V and J genes are TRBV30 and TRBJ2-3; the D is unclear. Deletions cut 4 bases from V and 4 bases from J, with 12 bases between. The CDR3 covers 13 residues. CDR1 GTSNPN and CDR2 SVGIG come from the germline V gene (reference sequence). Here the CDR3 DNA reads TGTGCCTGGACCACTACCGGAGCAGATACGCAGTATTTT. It specifies CAWTTTGADTQYF.

V and J are TRBV5-4 and TRBJ1-2; 9 nucleotides line up with TRBD1. The length of the CDR3 is 15 residues. Germline CDR1 is SGHNT and CDR2 is YYREEE (reference sequence). J gave up 4 bases and V 5 bases, and 9 bases lay outside the gene matches. The CDR3 DNA sequence: TGTGCCAGCAGACCCTTGACAGGGGGGCTCTATGGCTACACCTTC. As protein: CASRPLTGGLYGYTF.

This chain joins TRBV30 and TRBJ2-5; D possibly matches TRBD1 or TRBD2 (5 bases each). From germline, CDR1 is GTSNPN and CDR2 SVGIG (reference sequence). The length of the CDR3 is 15 residues. V dropped 0 bases and J dropped 6 bases, with 17 bases sitting between them. CDR3 protein: CAWSVGVASLQTQYF. In DNA form, the CDR3 reads TGTGCCTGGAGTGTAGGGGTGGCTAGCCTCCAGACCCAGTACTTC.

The chain joins TRBV6-5 to TRBJ2-7; D possibly uses TRBD1 or TRBD2 (6 bases each). Per the germline V gene, CDR1 is MNHEY and CDR2 is SVGAGI. The V end lost 7 bases, the J end lost 3 bases, and 13 bases lay between the germline ends. The CDR3 runs 13 residues. This CDR3 reads CASTRGPNYEQYF. CDR3 sequence (DNA): TGTGCCAGCACCCGGGGGCCTAACTACGAGCAGTACTTC.

The V call is TRBV6-1, the J call TRBJ1-1; no firm D call. This CDR3 comprises 11 residues. The germline V and J ends were trimmed by 10 bases and 1 base, with 7 bases remaining between them. CDR1 is MNHNS, CDR2 SASEGT, per germline. DNA for the CDR3: TGTGCCACACTCAGGAACACTGAAGCTTTCTTT. Its translation is CATLRNTEAFF.

This clonotype was seen more than once but under ten times. The CDR3 DNA sequence: TGTGCCAGCAGCGTCGACAGGGATGGTGGCTACACCTTC. Translating it yields CASSVDRDGGYTF. This rearrangement joins TRBV7-9 to TRBJ1-2; 7 nucleotides match TRBD1. The V gene end was trimmed by 5 bases and the J gene end by 7 bases; junction bases not matched to a gene: 7. CDR3 size: 13 residues. Per germline, CDR1 SEHNR and CDR2 FQNEAQ (reference sequence).

The genes are TRBV29-1 and TRBJ1-1, with D possibly being TRBD1 (5 bases). CDR3 size: 13 residues. Trimming shortened V by 2 bases and J by 6 bases, and 13 bases separated the two germline ends. Per germline, CDR1 SQVTM and CDR2 ANQGSEA. The CDR3 spells CSVESGTGAEAFF. CDR3 nucleotides: TGCAGCGTTGAATCCGGGACTGGTGCTGAAGCTTTCTTT.

The gene calls are TRBV9 and TRBJ2-7; no firm D call. The CDR3 totals 14 residues. Germline CDR1 is SGDLS and CDR2 is YYNGEE. Trimming shortened V by 0 bases and J by 3 bases, and 10 bases separated the two germline ends. The CDR3 sequence: CASSVGYGSYEQYF. The CDR3, as DNA: TGTGCCAGCAGCGTAGGATATGGAAGCTACGAGCAGTACTTC.

The chain recombines TRBV7-8 with TRBJ2-7; D is unclear. The length of the CDR3 is 14 residues. Trimming removed 5 bases at V and 4 bases at J, with 15 bases between. Germline CDR1 and CDR2: SGHVS and FQNEAQ. As DNA, the CDR3 is TGTGCCAGCAGCCCGACGATTGCGAGTTACGAGCAGTACTTC. It encodes CASSPTIASYEQYF.

V usage is TRBV4-1 and J usage is TRBJ1-1; 7 bases line up with TRBD1. The CDR3 is made up of 15 amino acids. CDR1 and CDR2 from the germline V gene are MGHRA and YSYEKL. After removal of 4 bases from V and 1 base from J, the junction contained 6 bases not matched to a gene. DNA of the CDR3: TGCGCCAGCAGCCTCACAGGGGCCAGGAACACTGAAGCTTTCTTT. Protein: CASSLTGARNTEAFF.

This chain links TRBV23-1 with TRBJ2-3, with D perhaps matching TRBD2 (6 bases). TRBV23-1 is identified as an open reading frame with a role that is uncertain. The germline V and J ends were trimmed by 0 bases and 4 bases, with 11 bases remaining between them. This CDR3 contains 15 residues. DNA for the CDR3: TGCGCCAGCAGTCAATCGGCGGGGAACGCAGATACGCAGTATTTT. It translates to CASSQSAGNADTQYF.

The chain is built from TRBV9 and TRBJ2-1, with unresolved D. The CDR3 length is 13 residues. Trimming shortened V by 0 bases and J by 7 bases, and 8 bases separated the two germline ends. Germline-derived CDR1 and CDR2 are SGDLS and YYNGEE. In DNA form, the CDR3 reads TGTGCCAGCAGCGTAGGGTTACAGAATGAGCAGTTCTTC. This encodes CASSVGLQNEQFF.

The V gene is TRBV6-5, the J gene TRBJ2-5; 9 bases agree with TRBD2. Germline CDR1 and CDR2: MNHEY and SVGAGI. Losses at the gene ends were 6 bases for V and 3 bases for J; bases not matched to a gene: 5. The CDR3 totals 14 residues. CDR3 in amino acids: CASRLAGVEETQYF. DNA for the CDR3: TGTGCCAGCAGATTAGCGGGAGTTGAAGAGACCCAGTACTTC.

This clonotype has just a few counts. The chain is built from TRBV19 and TRBJ2-3; D not certain. Germline CDR1 and CDR2: LNHDA and SQIVND (reference sequence). V was clipped by 5 bases and J by 0 bases, with 9 bases between them. CDR3 length: 14 residues. The CDR3 protein is CASSPRGSTDTQYF. The CDR3 nucleotides read TGTGCCAGTAGTCCCCGCGGTAGCACAGATACGCAGTATTTT.

This chain joins TRBV6-5 and TRBJ2-5; D is ambiguous. The CDR3 is 12 residues long. Deletions cut 5 bases from V and 5 bases from J, with 9 bases between. CDR1 MNHEY and CDR2 SVGAGI come from the germline V gene. CDR3 nucleotides: TGTGCCAGCAGTGGAGCTCACGAGACCCAGTACTTC. It yields the protein CASSGAHETQYF.

This clonotype is a singleton in its sample. The chain links TRBV3-1 to TRBJ2-1, with D hard to call. Germline values: CDR1 LGHDT, CDR2 YNNKEL (reference sequence). CDR3 length equals 15 residues. V dropped 1 base and J dropped 8 bases, with 15 bases sitting between them. The CDR3 sequence: CASSQVLPPADEQFF. The CDR3 coding sequence is TGTGCCAGCAGCCAAGTTTTACCCCCTGCCGATGAGCAGTTCTTC.

The V call is TRBV14, the J call TRBJ1-1; D is uncertain. Germline V CDR1 and CDR2: SGHDN, FVKESK. Trimming took 3 bases from V and 4 from J, leaving 12 bases between them. This CDR3 region has 14 residues. CDR3 in DNA: TGTGCCAGCAGCCAGGACGTAATCAGCACTGAAGCTTTCTTT. Protein: CASSQDVISTEAFF.